This T cell receptor (beta chain) derives from a study of T cells in Graves' hyperthyroidism and ophthalmopathy. The wider study: Specimen type is peripheral blood, collected at initial diagnosis prior to any treatment.

The study enrolled patients aged 18 to 65 with newly diagnosed hyperthyroidism of under 2 months' duration. V lost 5 bases and J lost 4; bases outside the gene matches: 4. Germline V CDR1 and CDR2: LNHDA, SQIVND (reference sequence). The CDR3 contains 13 residues. About this clonotype: Its antigen is not identified.

Using RNA transcripts as the source, TCR beta CDR3 regions were amplified. Carried out on the TCR CDR3, a first-round RT-PCR used the HTBI primer set. TCRdb analysed the multiplex PCR reads with MiXCR anew, one entry per CDR3 protein. The table includes around 290,000 distinct CDR3 sequences, 12% to 15% detected once. Points from the study as a whole: The model anticipated ophthalmopathy a median about 7 months pre-onset.

The sequence came from a woman aged 40 to 49 with Graves' hyperthyroidism. Sequencing was carried out using blood. The J gene is TRBJ2-5, the V gene TRBV19, with 7 bases that match TRBD2. CDR3 protein: CASSWGGRETQYF. For the CDR3, the DNA is TGTGCCAGTAGTTGGGGCGGGAGAGAGACCCAGTACTTC.